This T cell receptor (beta chain) was retrieved from a study of human T cells and chemical hapten exposure (dated by TCRdb to the early 2020s). Study-level background: For sensitization, 2% DPC in acetone was applied to an approximately 2 cm by approximately 2 cm area of upper inner arm skin. In alopecia patients, the study followed how the peripheral blood TCR repertoire changed in vivo over primary and secondary sensitization to diphenylcyclopropenone (DPC), a hapten. Throughout the approximately 25-week study period, patients were also given weekly therapeutic DPC doses on the scalp. Most of the patients in the cohort were female, and the cohort covered alopecia areata with under or over 50% scalp involvement, alopecia totalis and alopecia universalis. Libraries were pooled for sequencing, and per-sample TCR yields varied mainly because of small differences in library volumes within the pool. Blood was sampled from patients pre-sensitization (week 0) and at 2, 6 and about 24 weeks after DPC sensitization. Blood for TCR sequencing was provided by twenty-nine alopecia patients at one to four time points (pre-sensitization, 2, 6 and 24 weeks). Patch tests used Finn chambers with 0.01% DPC on the upper back, scored after 6 days by International Contact Dermatitis Research Group standards.

The sample's time point label, decoded: patch test 2, 6 weeks after DPC sensitization. The treatment or condition label, as the study defines it: therapeutic diphenylcyclopropenone sensitization with weekly scalp DPC. Blood at each patch-test visit was drawn before the patch test was applied. Eligible patients were aged 18 to 70, diagnosed with alopecia, deemed suitable for DPC therapy, and excluded if pregnant. Total RNA was isolated from unfractionated whole blood collected in Tempus Blood RNA tubes. This clonotype was picked up many times. The antigen it binds to is not known. Base qualities are not recorded, but no much larger clone differs from it by a single base. Deletion took 5 bases off V and 4 bases off J, with a span of 18 bases between the germline ends. The CDR3, cysteine through phenylalanine, is 16 amino acids long. Of the read, only the CDR3 DNA is kept; its 48 bases are in frame from base 1. As encoded in the germline V gene (reference sequence), CDR1 is SGHAT while CDR2 is FQDESV.

Broad study findings and their caveats: Compared with pre-sensitization or healthy control sets, expanded TCRs formed significantly more large CDR3 similarity clusters, which is consistent with antigen-driven responses. DPC sensitization did not change the number of TCRs with a frequency above 1 in 1000, and there was no evidence of changes in global repertoire structure. Repeated subsampling changed both the strength of the expansion versus patch-test correlation and the threshold at which the correlation became significant. All patients had alopecia, a presumed autoimmune disease, so their immune response might differ from that of healthy individuals. The number of PT1 expanded TCRs positively correlated with patch test score, significant at thresholds 8, 16 and 32 but not 4.

Library preparation used RACE. TCRdb lists the instrument as NextSeq 500. During library preparation, unique molecular identifiers were attached to individual cDNA molecules so that TCRs could be counted quantitatively and reproducibly. Each blood RNA sample was used to sequence both TCR alpha and TCR beta chains. In the authors' own workflow: A median of around 100,000 TCRs per sample was observed, with a range of roughly 23,224 to 700,000. V, J and CDR3 annotation of the TCR reads was performed with the Decombinator software suite. For PS versus PT1 abundance plots, all samples were subsampled to the same number of TCRs (28,000). Expanded TCRs were defined as absent before sensitization and observed at least eight times at the 2-week time point. TCRdb handled the public reads itself, with Q25 trimming in fastp and clone calling in MiXCR, and kept productive beta chains. Rows merge per CDR3 protein into single entries with the most common DNA and genes. The V and J calls reflect TCRdb's pipeline rather than the authors' work. The sample table contains 120,000 to 150,000 distinct CDR3 sequences; only one count was recorded for 12% of them. Together, the top ten hold roughly 1.4% of the sample.

The source of this sequence is a woman aged 45-60 years with alopecia areata. Some clones in this sample may be carry-over from other donors' samples. This specimen consisted of whole blood, obtained in connection with sensitization to the hapten diphenylcyclopropenone (DPC). The rearranged chain carries TRBV11-1 and TRBJ1-5, with a tentative D gene TRBD1 over 5 matching bases. The CDR3 amino acid sequence is: CASSRGSGRGNQPQHF. The DNA is as follows: TGTGCCAGCAGCCGGGGGTCCGGGCGCGGAAATCAGCCCCAGCATTTT.